This T cell receptor beta chain stems from a study of CD8+ T cells in alopecia areata. Treatment: oral pan-JAK inhibitor, 5-10 mg twice daily. The researchers isolated CD4+ and CD8+ T cells from PBMCs by sorting. The length of the CDR3 is 11 residues. The germline CDR1 and CDR2 sequences are GTSNPN and SVGIG (reference sequence). V lost 5 bases and J 9 bases, leaving 13 bases between the germline ends. RNA was isolated and reverse transcribed to cDNA, the sequencing template. Method: immunoSEQ multiplex PCR; TCRdb's copy keeps in-frame clones and lacks some. Among 250,000 to 350,000 clones listed, approximately 60% were seen once.

Sequencing used CD4+ T cells sorted from blood, obtained around week 54, from a patient treated with tofacitinib. This TCR was sampled from a human donor with alopecia areata. The chain has TRBV30 and TRBJ1-1; tentative D call: TRBD1 (6 bases). The CDR3 nucleotides are TGTGCCTGGGGTGAAACAGGGAAAGCTTTCTTT. Amino acid sequence: CAWGETGKAFF.